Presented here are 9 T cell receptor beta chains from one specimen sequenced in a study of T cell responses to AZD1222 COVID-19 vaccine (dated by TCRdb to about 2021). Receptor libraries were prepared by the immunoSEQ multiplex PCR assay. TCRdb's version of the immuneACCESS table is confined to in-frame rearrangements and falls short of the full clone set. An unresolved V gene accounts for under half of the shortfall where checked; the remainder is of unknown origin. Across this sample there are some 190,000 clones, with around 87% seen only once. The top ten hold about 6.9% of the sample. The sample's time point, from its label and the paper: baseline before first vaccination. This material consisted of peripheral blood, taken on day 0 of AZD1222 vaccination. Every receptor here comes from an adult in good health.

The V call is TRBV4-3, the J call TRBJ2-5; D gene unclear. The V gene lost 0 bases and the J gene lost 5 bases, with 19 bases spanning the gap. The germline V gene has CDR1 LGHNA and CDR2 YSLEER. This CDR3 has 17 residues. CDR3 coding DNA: TGCGCCAGCAGCCAAGATAGGCGGTTCCTGGGTGGGGAGACCCAGTACTTC. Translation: CASSQDRRFLGGETQYF.

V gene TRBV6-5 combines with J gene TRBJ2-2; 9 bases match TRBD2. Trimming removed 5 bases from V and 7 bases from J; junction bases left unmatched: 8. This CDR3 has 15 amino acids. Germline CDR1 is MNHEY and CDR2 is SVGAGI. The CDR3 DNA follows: TGTGCCAGCAGTCCAAGCGGGGGGCGAGGCGGGGAGCTGTTTTTT. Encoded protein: CASSPSGGRGGELFF.

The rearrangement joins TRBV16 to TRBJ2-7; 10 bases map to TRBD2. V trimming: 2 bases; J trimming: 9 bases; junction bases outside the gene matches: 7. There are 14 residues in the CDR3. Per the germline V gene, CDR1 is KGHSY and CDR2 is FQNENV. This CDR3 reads CASSQQTSGAGQYF. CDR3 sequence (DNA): TGTGCCAGCAGCCAACAAACTAGCGGGGCGGGGCAGTACTTC.

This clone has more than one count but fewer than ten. The CDR3 is CSAEGQGFDYGYTF. The CDR3 DNA follows: TGCAGCGCAGAGGGACAGGGGTTCGACTATGGCTACACCTTC. The gene calls are TRBV29-1 and TRBJ1-2, with TRBD1 matching 10 bases. Per the germline V gene, CDR1 is SQVTM and CDR2 is ANQGSEA. The length of the CDR3 is 14 residues. V lost 7 bases to trimming and J lost 3 bases; unmatched junction nucleotides: 8. The variable domain in full, completed from reference TRBV29-1 and TRBJ1-2, reads SAVISQKPSRDICQRGTSLTIQCQVDSQVTMMFWYRQQPGQSLTLIATANQGSEATYESGFVIDKFPISRPNLTFSTLTVSNMSPEDSSIYLCSAEGQGFDYGYTFGSGTRLTVV.

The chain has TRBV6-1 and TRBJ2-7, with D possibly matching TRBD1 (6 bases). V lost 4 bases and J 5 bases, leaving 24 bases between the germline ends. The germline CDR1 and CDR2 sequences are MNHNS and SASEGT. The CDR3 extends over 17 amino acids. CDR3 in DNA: TGTGCCAGCAGTGTGGGGGCAGCGATCAATGTCAGGGACGAGCAGTACTTC. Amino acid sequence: CASSVGAAINVRDEQYF.

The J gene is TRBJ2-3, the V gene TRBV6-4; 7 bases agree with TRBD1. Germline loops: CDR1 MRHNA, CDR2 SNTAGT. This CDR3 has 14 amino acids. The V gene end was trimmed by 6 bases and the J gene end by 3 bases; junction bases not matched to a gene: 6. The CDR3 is CASSYRGGTDTQYF. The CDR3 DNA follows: TGTGCCAGCAGCTACAGGGGCGGGACAGATACGCAGTATTTT.

CDR3 protein: CASSGIGGTGNSPLHF. The CDR3, as DNA: TGTGCCAGCAGCGGCATCGGTGGGACAGGGAATTCACCCCTCCACTTT. V is TRBV7-9 and J is TRBJ1-6; the match to TRBD1 covers 9 bases. Per the germline V gene, CDR1 is SEHNR and CDR2 is FQNEAQ (reference sequence). This CDR3 has 16 amino acids. Trimming at V came to 5 bases and at J to 7 bases, leaving 9 bases not matched to a gene.

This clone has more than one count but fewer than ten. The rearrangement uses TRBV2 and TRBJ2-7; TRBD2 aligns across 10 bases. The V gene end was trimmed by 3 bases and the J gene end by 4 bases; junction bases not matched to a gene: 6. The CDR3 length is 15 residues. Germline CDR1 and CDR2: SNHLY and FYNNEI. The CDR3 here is CASSEGSGGLYEQYV. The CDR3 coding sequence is TGTGCCAGCAGTGAGGGTAGCGGGGGGCTGTACGAGCAGTACGTC.

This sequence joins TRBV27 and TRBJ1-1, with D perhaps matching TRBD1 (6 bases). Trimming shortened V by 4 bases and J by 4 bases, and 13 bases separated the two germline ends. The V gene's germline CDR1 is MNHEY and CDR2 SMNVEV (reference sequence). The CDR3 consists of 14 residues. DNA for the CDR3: TGTGCCAGCAGTTCACGGGGGCTCCTCACTGAAGCTTTCTTT. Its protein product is CASSSRGLLTEAFF.